The T cell receptor beta chain under discussion was sequenced for a study of blood T cell repertoires in COVID-19 (dated by TCRdb to 2020 to 2021). Regarding the research as a whole: The collaborator samples originated in the United States, Italy and Spain and spanned the acute and convalescent phases of COVID-19. The dataset comprised deeply sampled blood TCRbeta repertoires from subjects exposed to, actively infected with, or recovered from COVID-19. The material from the prospective study consisted of cDNA or gDNA derived from T cells, B-cell-depleted T cells, or PBMCs. The sample metadata nearly always contained a de-identified subject ID, COVID-19 status, age in years and sex. Where HLA class I and class II types were available, the types were taken from metadata supplied by the sample provider, not from assay-based typing. Samples were obtained from the ongoing ImmuneRACE study (first 160 participants) and from some 1,300 subjects provided by 6 global collaborators. The repertoires were made available in a free public database intended to serve as a resource for research on the immune response to SARS-CoV-2.

TCRbeta CDR3 regions were amplified from genomic DNA using the immunoSEQ Assay, a bias-controlled multiplex PCR. The paper's data handling went like this. The number of nucleated cells in each sample was estimated by amplification of reference gene primers within the assay. To quantify the absolute abundance of each unique TCRbeta CDR3 rearrangement, sequence reads were collapsed and filtered. For each sample, productive Simpson clonality was calculated as the square root of Simpson's diversity index across productive rearrangements. Held by TCRdb, this immuneACCESS table contains in-frame sequences only and omits some clones. Under half of the omission traces to an unresolved V gene where checked; the cause of the rest is unknown. Clone size and V and J calls were adopted from that table, with D and trimming inferred from the DNA. The sample table holds 490,000 or so clones, of which approximately 86% were seen once. Around 8% of the sample belongs to the ten largest clones.

CDR1 LNHDA and CDR2 SQIVND were looked up in the germline V gene (reference sequence). From V the trimming removes 6 bases and from J it removes 4 bases, while the gene matches leave 12 bases of the junction unaccounted for. From cysteine to phenylalanine, the CDR3 is 17 amino acids long. The retained sequence is limited to the CDR3, 51 bases, with the frame set at the first base. The study at large found these results: Clinical and demographic metadata were provided uncurated, with the amount varying by source and participant.

Details on this clone: Its antigen is not yet known. No much larger clone is present one base from it, and per-base qualities are unavailable.

Enrolling through a virtual design, the prospective study's participants ranged in age from roughly 18 to 89 years and lived across 24 United States geographic areas. In the prospective study, participants were assigned to cohorts based on the clinical history participants reported in a screening survey and a study questionnaire. ImmuneRACE Cohort 3 recovered participants were defined by two consecutive negative NP/OP PCR tests, healthcare professional clearance, or symptom resolution. Each participant in the prospective study had whole blood, serum and a nasopharyngeal or oropharyngeal swab collected by mobile phlebotomists. Additional blood draws and questionnaires over an approximately two-month period could optionally be provided by prospective study participants. Prospective study blood samples were shipped either frozen or at room temperature before DNA extraction.

The sequence joins TRBV19 to TRBJ1-5; 10 junctional bases match TRBD1. This receptor was identified in a woman aged 60 to 75 who had recovered from COVID-19. Sample: PBMCs or T cells enriched from blood (not recorded which). The DNA sequence is given as TGTGCCAGTAGCCAAACAAGGACAGGGGGTGCAAATCAGCCCCAGCATTTT. Its protein is CASSQTRTGGANQPQHF.